This T cell receptor beta chain was sequenced during a study of T-cell reconstitution after alpha-beta-depleted transplantation in children. TCRbeta library preparation incorporated unique molecular identifiers. TCRdb reanalysed the PCR reads using MiXCR and keeps one entry per CDR3 protein. The table includes about 610,000 distinct CDR3 sequences, roughly 10% detected once. This CDR3 has 13 residues. The germline V gene encodes CDR1 SEHNR and CDR2 FQNEAQ (reference sequence). The J segment lost 1 base and the V segment lost 10 bases, leaving 5 bases of the junction unmatched. This sequence joins TRBV7-9 and TRBJ2-7; 9 bases line up with TRBD1. This sequence originates from a human donor who donated a stem cell graft to a child with acute myeloid leukemia. Source: PBMCs from the stem cell graft donor, taken from the stem cell graft. CDR3 region: CATLTGGSYEQYF. CDR3 nucleotides: TGTGCCACACTGACAGGGGGTTCCTACGAGCAGTACTTC.